These 27 T cell receptor beta chains came from one sample sequenced in a study of blood T cell repertoires in COVID-19. TCRdb's copy holds only in-frame clones and misses some; the assay was immunoSEQ multiplex PCR. The sample lists about 230,000 clones; about 79% were seen once. Input material: peripheral blood. These receptors were obtained from a man aged 35-49 years who had recovered from COVID-19.

The chain couples TRBV10-3 to TRBJ1-2; TRBD1 aligns across 8 bases. Germline V gives CDR1 ENHRY, CDR2 SYGVKD. There are 14 residues in the CDR3. J was trimmed by 9 bases and V by 8 bases; bases with no gene match: 14. CDR3: CAIGPSGQGLSYTF. The CDR3 region has the DNA TGTGCCATCGGACCTTCTGGACAGGGTCTGAGCTACACCTTC.

The V call is TRBV7-2, the J call TRBJ1-5, with D possibly matching TRBD1 (6 bases). The CDR3 has 14 amino acids. V shed 1 base and J shed 5 bases, with 9 bases lying between them. Germline-derived CDR1 and CDR2 are SGHTA and FQGNSA. CDR3 bases: TGTGCCAGCAGCTTAGGACAGGCTTATCAGCCCCAGCATTTT. This translates into CASSLGQAYQPQHF.

V is TRBV6-5 and J is TRBJ2-1; the D gene is possibly TRBD2 (6 bases). Trimming took 0 bases from V and 3 from J, leaving 12 bases between them. CDR1 and CDR2 (germline): MNHEY, SVGAGI. This CDR3 spans 16 amino acids. The CDR3 loop is CASSYSAGRNYNEQFF. The DNA for the CDR3 is TGTGCCAGCAGTTACTCGGCGGGGAGGAACTACAATGAGCAGTTCTTC.

The V gene is TRBV18, the J gene TRBJ2-5, with TRBD1 matching 8 bases. The CDR3 is 15 amino acids. Germline CDR1 is KGHSH and CDR2 is LQKENI. V trimming: 6 bases; J trimming: 1 base; junction bases outside the gene matches: 7. CDR3 sequence: CASSTGTGPQETQYF. The CDR3 DNA follows: TGTGCCAGCTCGACCGGGACAGGACCCCAAGAGACCCAGTACTTC.

The chain couples TRBV5-4 to TRBJ1-1; D might be TRBD1 (5 bases). Germline V gene sequence: CDR1 SGHNT, CDR2 YYREEE (reference sequence). CDR3 size: 15 residues. Trimming shortened V by 4 bases and J by 0 bases, and 13 bases separated the two germline ends. CDR3 sequence (DNA): TGTGCCAGCAGCACTGCCGGGGGAATGAACACTGAAGCTTTCTTT. Translated, it gives CASSTAGGMNTEAFF.

This clone came up a few times. This rearrangement joins TRBV5-1 to TRBJ1-2; TRBD1 matches at 9 bases. This CDR3 region has 15 residues. The germline gives CDR1 SGHRS, CDR2 YFSETQ. V lost 3 bases and J lost 4; bases outside the gene matches: 7. The CDR3 loop is CASSSTGQGFYGYTF. The CDR3 coding sequence is TGCGCCAGCAGCTCAACGGGACAGGGATTCTATGGCTACACCTTC.

The chain uses TRBV29-1 and TRBJ2-5; the D gene is possibly TRBD2 (6 bases). The CDR3 loop spans 17 amino acids. With 7 bases removed from V and 5 bases from J, the gap between germline ends came to 29 bases. The V gene's germline CDR1 is SQVTM and CDR2 ANQGSEA. CDR3 nucleotide sequence: TGCAGCGCCCGTAATCAAGGGAAACTGACTGGGGGGGAGACCCAGTACTTC. The encoded protein is CSARNQGKLTGGETQYF. The full variable domain, in which reference TRBV29-1 and TRBJ2-5 provide the parts outside the CDR3, is SAVISQKPSRDICQRGTSLTIQCQVDSQVTMMFWYRQQPGQSLTLIATANQGSEATYESGFVIDKFPISRPNLTFSTLTVSNMSPEDSSIYLCSARNQGKLTGGETQYFGPGTRLLVL.

The genes are TRBV4-3 and TRBJ2-7, with 9 bases lining up with TRBD1. V trimming: 3 bases; J trimming: 4 bases; junction bases outside the gene matches: 10. Germline values: CDR1 LGHNA, CDR2 YSLEER. The CDR3 sequence is 16 residues long. CDR3 nucleotides: TGCGCCAGCAGCCACGGTCAAGGGACAGGGAATTACGAGCAGTACTTC. Amino acids: CASSHGQGTGNYEQYF.

J is TRBJ2-1 and V is TRBV19; 11 bases are shared with TRBD2. The V gene end was trimmed by 5 bases and the J gene end by 7 bases; junction bases not matched to a gene: 10. The CDR3 length is 16 residues. The germline V gene has CDR1 LNHDA and CDR2 SQIVND (reference sequence). The CDR3 protein is CASSSPSGGTTNEQFF. In DNA, the CDR3 is TGTGCCAGTAGTTCCCCTAGCGGGGGGACTACGAATGAGCAGTTCTTC.

This sequence joins TRBV7-2 and TRBJ2-5; TRBD2 matches 7 bases. The CDR3 has 13 amino acids. The J segment lost 3 bases and the V segment lost 8 bases, leaving 6 bases of the junction unmatched. Per the germline V gene, CDR1 is SGHTA and CDR2 is FQGNSA. DNA of the CDR3: TGTGCCAGCCGTCCCACTAGCGAAGAGACCCAGTACTTC. Protein sequence: CASRPTSEETQYF.

The rearrangement uses TRBV4-1 and TRBJ1-2; 7 bases line up with TRBD1. Germline CDR1 reads MGHRA; CDR2 reads YSYEKL. V shed 4 bases and J 2 bases; nucleotides not matched to a gene: 10. This CDR3 is 16 amino acids long. The CDR3 region has the DNA TGCGCCAGCAGCCCTCGGACAGGACGGGCGAACTATGGCTACACCTTC. Translated, it gives CASSPRTGRANYGYTF.

The genes are TRBV5-6 and TRBJ2-7; weak D call: TRBD1 (6 bases). The V end lost 4 bases, the J end lost 9 bases, and 14 bases lay between the germline ends. CDR3 length equals 12 residues. Per the germline V gene, CDR1 is SGHDT and CDR2 is YYEEEE. CDR3 nucleotide sequence: TGTGCCAGCAGCCAGGGGACCGATTGGCAGTACTTC. Its protein is CASSQGTDWQYF.

The chain couples TRBV6-2 or TRBV6-3 to TRBJ1-5, with D tentatively TRBD1 (5 bases). CDR3 length equals 14 residues. The V gene lost 3 bases and the J gene lost 4 bases, with 10 bases spanning the gap. Germline V CDR1 and CDR2: MNHEY, SVGEGT. CDR3 loop: CASSYRQINQPQHF. CDR3 in DNA: TGTGCCAGCAGTTATAGACAGATTAATCAGCCCCAGCATTTT.

This chain joins TRBV7-2 and TRBJ2-5; TRBD2 matches 13 bases. The trim removed 1 base at V and 7 bases at J, leaving 9 bases unmatched. This CDR3 spans 17 amino acids. Germline CDR1 SGHTA, CDR2 FQGNSA. The CDR3 coding sequence is TGTGCCAGCAGCTTAGTAGGACTAGCGGGAGCATGGTGGACCCAGTACTTC. Translating it yields CASSLVGLAGAWWTQYF. Based on the CDR3 plus reference TRBV7-2 and TRBJ2-5, the full variable domain is GAGVSQSPSNKVTEKGKDVELRCDPISGHTALYWYRQSLGQGLEFLIYFQGNSAPDKSGLPSDRFSAERTGGSVSTLTIQRTQQEDSAVYLCASSLVGLAGAWWTQYFGPGTRLLVL.

The CDR3 sequence is CASSSLSGRYLIDTQYF. CDR3 DNA sequence: TGTGCCAGCAGCTCATTGAGCGGGAGGTATTTAATAGATACGCAGTATTTT. The chain combines TRBV7-2 with TRBJ2-3, with TRBD2 matching over 9 bases. V shed 4 bases, J shed 5 bases, and the junction held 13 bases outside the gene matches. The germline CDR1 and CDR2 sequences are SGHTA and FQGNSA. This CDR3 spans 17 amino acids.

The chain couples TRBV5-1 to TRBJ2-7, with 8 bases that match TRBD1. V lost 5 bases to trimming and J lost 1 base; unmatched junction nucleotides: 11. CDR3 length: 16 residues. The germline V gene encodes CDR1 SGHRS and CDR2 YFSETQ. CDR3 protein: CASSSTGTGLSYEQYF. The CDR3 coding sequence is TGCGCCAGCAGTTCCACCGGGACAGGCCTTTCCTACGAGCAGTACTTC.

The rearrangement joins TRBV5-1 to TRBJ1-2; no firm D call. Germline V gene lookup returns CDR1 SGHRS and CDR2 YFSETQ. CDR3 length equals 14 residues. V lost 0 bases and J 5 bases, leaving 11 bases between the germline ends. The CDR3, as DNA: TGCGCCAGCAGCTTGGGGCGGGGTGGTTATGGCTACACCTTC. Translated: CASSLGRGGYGYTF.

The chain recombines TRBV5-5 with TRBJ2-1, with unresolved D. V was shortened by 0 bases and J by 7 bases, with 11 bases between the two germline ends. Germline V CDR1 and CDR2: SGHKS, YYEKEE (reference sequence). This CDR3 is built from 14 residues. The CDR3 sequence: CASSLARLSNEQFF. In DNA form, the CDR3 reads TGTGCCAGCAGCTTGGCCAGGCTTTCGAATGAGCAGTTCTTC.

The chain uses TRBV30 and TRBJ1-2; 7 positions agree with TRBD1. The CDR3 extends over 16 amino acids. Looked up from germline, CDR1 is GTSNPN and CDR2 is SVGIG (reference sequence). The V gene end was trimmed by 0 bases and the J gene end by 0 bases; junction bases not matched to a gene: 7. The CDR3 loop is CAWSVQGFGANYGYTF. CDR3 nucleotide sequence: TGTGCCTGGAGTGTACAGGGGTTTGGAGCTAACTATGGCTACACCTTC.

The J gene is TRBJ2-6, the V gene TRBV7-9; D gene unclear. The CDR3 spans 15 residues. Germline CDR1 is SEHNR and CDR2 is FQNEAQ (reference sequence). V dropped 0 bases and J dropped 3 bases, with 6 bases sitting between them. The DNA for the CDR3 is TGTGCCAGCAGCTTAGCTGAGAGTGGGGCCAACGTCCTGACTTTC. It specifies CASSLAESGANVLTF.

V and J are TRBV7-9 and TRBJ2-3, with a weak D call TRBD2 (6 bases). CDR3 length: 15 amino acids. V dropped 6 bases and J dropped 2 bases, with 15 bases sitting between them. Germline assignment: CDR1 SEHNR and CDR2 FQNEAQ (reference sequence). CDR3 protein: CASSPWGGTTDTQYF. The CDR3 coding sequence is TGTGCCAGCAGTCCTTGGGGAGGCACCACAGATACGCAGTATTTT.

The rearrangement links TRBV9 to TRBJ2-4, with 9 bases matching TRBD2. V gave up 3 bases and J gave up 9 bases; unmatched junction bases: 1. The CDR3 has 12 amino acids. Per germline, CDR1 SGDLS and CDR2 YYNGEE. CDR3 sequence (DNA): TGTGCCAGCAGCGAAGCGGGGGGCATTCAGTACTTC. Protein sequence: CASSEAGGIQYF. Complete variable domain (other parts from reference TRBV9 and TRBJ2-4): DSGVTQTPKHLITATGQRVTLRCSPRSGDLSVYWYQQSLDQGLQFLIQYYNGEERAKGNILERFSAQQFPDLHSELNLSSLELGDSALYFCASSEAGGIQYFGAGTRLSVL.

This clone showed up just once. The J gene is TRBJ1-6, the V gene TRBV9, with D unresolved. V lost 3 bases, J lost 8 bases, and 12 bases lay in between. CDR1 is SGDLS and CDR2 is YYNGEE in the germline V gene. The CDR3 runs to 14 residues. For the CDR3, the DNA is TGTGCCAGCAGCGCCAGGAACTGGGATTCACCCCTCCACTTT. This gives the protein CASSARNWDSPLHF.

This rearrangement joins TRBV7-9 to TRBJ2-1; D call uncertain. Trimming cost V 5 bases and J 7 bases, with 15 bases left between them. This CDR3 has 14 residues. Germline lookup yields CDR1 SEHNR and CDR2 FQNEAQ (reference sequence). The DNA for the CDR3 is TGTGCCAGCAGCCTAATTAGTAGCTCGAATGAGCAGTTCTTC. Its translation is CASSLISSSNEQFF.

This chain connects TRBV18 to TRBJ1-1, with D perhaps TRBD1 (5 bases). The V end was cut by 4 bases, the J end by 0 bases, with 9 bases between. The CDR3 runs to 14 residues. Looked up from germline, CDR1 is KGHSH and CDR2 is LQKENI. The CDR3 sequence: CASSLQGMNTEAFF. The CDR3 DNA sequence: TGTGCCAGCTCACTTCAGGGCATGAACACTGAAGCTTTCTTT.

In this sample, this clone turned up a few times. The chain employs TRBV29-1 and TRBJ1-2; a possible D gene is TRBD1 (6 bases). V was trimmed by 6 bases and J by 5 bases, leaving 22 bases between them. In germline, CDR1 is SQVTM, CDR2 ANQGSEA. The CDR3 is 15 residues long. DNA of the CDR3: TGCAGCGTGCTGCCGGGACACGGTCAACAATATGGCTACACCTTC. It is translated as CSVLPGHGQQYGYTF. The full variable domain, its missing parts supplied by reference TRBV29-1 and TRBJ1-2, is SAVISQKPSRDICQRGTSLTIQCQVDSQVTMMFWYRQQPGQSLTLIATANQGSEATYESGFVIDKFPISRPNLTFSTLTVSNMSPEDSSIYLCSVLPGHGQQYGYTFGSGTRLTVV.

DNA of the CDR3: TGTGCCAGCAGCCCCTCGACTAGCGGGGTACCTCGGGATACGCAGTATTTT. It specifies CASSPSTSGVPRDTQYF. The chain links TRBV11-2 to TRBJ2-3; 11 bases agree with TRBD2. Germline CDR1 reads SGHAT; CDR2 reads FQNNGV. Unmatched junction bases numbered 13, after V lost 5 bases and J lost 6 bases. This CDR3 contains 17 residues.